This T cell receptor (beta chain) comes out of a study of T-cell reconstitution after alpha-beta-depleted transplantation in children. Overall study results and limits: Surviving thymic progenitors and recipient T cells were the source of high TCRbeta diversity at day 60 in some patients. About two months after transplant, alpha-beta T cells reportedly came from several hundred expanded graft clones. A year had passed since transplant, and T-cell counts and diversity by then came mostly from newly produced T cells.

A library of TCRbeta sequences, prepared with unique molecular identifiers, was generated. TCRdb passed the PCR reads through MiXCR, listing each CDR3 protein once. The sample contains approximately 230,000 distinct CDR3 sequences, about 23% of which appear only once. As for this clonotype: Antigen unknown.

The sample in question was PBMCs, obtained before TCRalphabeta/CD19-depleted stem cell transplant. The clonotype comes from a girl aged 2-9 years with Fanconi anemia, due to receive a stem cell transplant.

This CDR3 is CSGGGSTDTQYF. For the CDR3, the DNA is TGCAGTGGGGGCGGGAGCACAGATACGCAGTATTTT. The V and J genes are TRBV20-1 and TRBJ2-3; the D call may be TRBD1 or TRBD2 (5 bases each). The CDR3 is 12 amino acids. Germline values: CDR1 DFQATT, CDR2 SNEGSKA (reference sequence). The V and J ends lost 7 bases and 0 bases respectively, with 8 bases between them.